The entry that follows covers one T cell receptor (beta chain) sequence. No antigen is known for it. This sample was taken from a study of human thymus T cells. Study-wide results and caveats: Use of V and J genes seemed skewed within the thymic and blood repertoires.

The CDR3 contains 16 residues. CDR1 and CDR2 from the germline V gene are SGHRS and YFSETQ. V was clipped by 4 bases and J by 0 bases, with 15 bases between them. Assay used: immunoSEQ multiplex PCR; TCRdb lists only in-frame clones, some missing. This sample yields roughly 130,000 clones, of which just under 95% are seen a single time; 0.024% belongs to the top ten. Thymus pieces cut out during corrective heart surgery were the tissue that was used. Sequenced input: thymus tissue. This receptor was identified in a boy under two years old with a congenital heart defect but otherwise immunologically healthy. V gene TRBV5-1 combines with J gene TRBJ2-3; D perhaps matches TRBD1 (6 bases). The CDR3 region has the DNA TGCGCCAGCAGCGTGACGGGACAACCTAGCACAGATACGCAGTATTTT. Protein: CASSVTGQPSTDTQYF.